Below are 10 T cell receptor beta chains sequenced from a single sample in a study of CD8 T cells in ankylosing spondylitis. In TCRdb, the 5' RACE reads were re-called with MiXCR into one record per CDR3 protein. The sample lists about 160,000 distinct CDR3 sequences; around 20% were seen once. Sequencing was done on a sample of blood, either unsorted or a sorted T cell fraction (not recorded which). Receptors were obtained from a male donor with ankylosing spondylitis or in good health (not recorded which).

The J gene is TRBJ2-1, the V gene TRBV11-2, with TRBD2 matching over 8 bases. The ends lost 4 bases at V and 8 bases at J; junction bases unmatched: 13. The CDR3 runs 16 residues. The germline CDR1 and CDR2 sequences are SGHAT and FQNNGV. CDR3 nucleotides: TGTGCCAGCAGCTCGACACTAGCGGAGACCGCCGATGAGCAGTTCTTC. It yields the protein CASSSTLAETADEQFF.

In this sample, this clonotype turned up a few times. The gene calls are TRBV7-8 and TRBJ2-2; TRBD2 agrees at 10 bases. The V segment lost 1 base and the J segment 4 bases; nucleotides outside the gene matches: 9. Germline CDR1 and CDR2: SGHVS and FQNEAQ. CDR3 length: 18 residues. CDR3 nucleotide sequence: TGTGCCAGCAGCTTAGTTGGGCTAGCGGGAGCATTCACCGGGGAGCTGTTTTTT. Translated, it gives CASSLVGLAGAFTGELFF.

This sequence joins TRBV28 and TRBJ2-2, with D unresolved. The germline V and J ends were trimmed by 8 bases and 6 bases, with 10 bases remaining between them. Germline V gives CDR1 MDHEN, CDR2 SYDVKM. The CDR3 consists of 12 residues. For the CDR3, the DNA is TGTGCCAGCCTGTCAGACCCCGGGGAGCTGTTTTTT. Its translation is CASLSDPGELFF.

This clonotype was recorded many times. This chain uses TRBV5-1 with TRBJ1-1; D unclear. V lost 1 base and J 0 bases, leaving 7 bases between the germline ends. The CDR3 is 14 amino acids. Germline-derived CDR1 and CDR2 are SGHRS and YFSETQ. The CDR3 loop reads CASSLTQLNTEAFF. The CDR3 DNA sequence: TGCGCCAGCAGCTTGACACAATTGAACACTGAAGCTTTCTTT.

This clonotype was counted at least ten times. The chain has TRBV5-1 and TRBJ1-2, with 9 bases aligning to TRBD1. This CDR3 is 16 amino acids long. V lost 3 bases to trimming and J lost 1 base; unmatched junction nucleotides: 7. Germline CDR1 SGHRS, CDR2 YFSETQ. The CDR3, as DNA: TGCGCCAGCAGCTCCGGTCGGGACAGGGTTAACTATGGCTACACCTTC. Translation: CASSSGRDRVNYGYTF. Looking up the rest from reference TRBV5-1 and TRBJ1-2 gives the full variable domain: KAGVTQTPRYLIKTRGQQVTLSCSPISGHRSVSWYQQTPGQGLQFLFEYFSETQRNKGNFPGRFSGRQFSNSRSEMNVSTLELGDSALYLCASSSGRDRVNYGYTFGSGTRLTVV.

V usage is TRBV24-1 and J usage is TRBJ2-2; D might be TRBD1 or TRBD2, each matching 5 bases. Germline V gene lookup returns CDR1 KGHDR and CDR2 SFDVKD. The CDR3 runs 15 residues. V was pared by 2 bases and J by 4 bases, with 10 bases between. CDR3 region: CATSDSGPSTGELFF. CDR3 DNA sequence: TGTGCCACCAGTGATTCGGGACCGAGCACCGGGGAGCTGTTTTTT.

Many counts were recorded for this clonotype. Compared with germline, one end of the junction differs, possibly owing to a read error. The chain uses TRBV28 and TRBJ2-3, with D maybe TRBD1 (5 bases). This CDR3 is built from 12 residues. CDR1 is MDHEN, CDR2 SYDVKM, per germline. CDR3 sequence (DNA): TGTGCCAGCAGTTTTCTTACAGACAGCCAAATTTTT. Translation gives CASSFLTDSQIF.

This clonotype appeared a few times. The V gene is TRBV7-2, the J gene TRBJ2-3; the D gene is possibly TRBD2 (6 bases). Germline CDR1 is SGHTA and CDR2 is FQGNSA. The CDR3 loop spans 14 amino acids. Between the trimmed V and J ends, which lost 5 bases and 2 bases, there was a span of 11 bases. The CDR3, as DNA: TGTGCCAGCAGCGTCGGGAGCGCCACAGATACGCAGTATTTT. Translating gives CASSVGSATDTQYF.

This clonotype was counted once. V and J are TRBV28 and TRBJ1-3, with D tentatively TRBD1 (5 bases). The CDR3 sequence is 17 residues long. The V and J ends lost 6 bases and 0 bases respectively, with 18 bases between them. Germline V CDR1 and CDR2: MDHEN, SYDVKM. Here the CDR3 reads CASSSAITGLSGNTIYF. In nucleotides, the CDR3 is TGTGCCAGCAGCTCTGCGATAACAGGCCTCTCTGGAAACACCATATATTTT.

This clonotype turned up a few times. The rearrangement uses TRBV24-1 and TRBJ2-6; D tentatively reads TRBD1 or TRBD2 (6 bases each). There are 21 residues in the CDR3. Trimming pared 3 bases from V and 0 bases from J, leaving 23 bases between. Germline assignment: CDR1 KGHDR and CDR2 SFDVKD. The CDR3, as DNA: TGTGCCACCAGTGATCCCAGAAGGGGGGCAGGAAGAAGCTCTGGGGCCAACGTCCTGACTTTC. This gives the protein CATSDPRRGAGRSSGANVLTF.